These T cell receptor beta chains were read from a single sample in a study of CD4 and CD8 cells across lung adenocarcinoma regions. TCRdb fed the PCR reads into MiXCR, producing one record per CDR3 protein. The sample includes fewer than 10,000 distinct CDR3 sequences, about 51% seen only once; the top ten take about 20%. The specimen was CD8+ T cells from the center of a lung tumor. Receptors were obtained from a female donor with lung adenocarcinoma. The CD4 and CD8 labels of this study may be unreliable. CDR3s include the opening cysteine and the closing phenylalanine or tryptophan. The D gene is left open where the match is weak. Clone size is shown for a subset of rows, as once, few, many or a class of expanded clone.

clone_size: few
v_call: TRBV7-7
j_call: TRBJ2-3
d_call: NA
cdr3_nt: TGTGCTAGCAGCTTAGACAACACAGATACGCAGTATTTT
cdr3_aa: CASSLDNTDTQYF

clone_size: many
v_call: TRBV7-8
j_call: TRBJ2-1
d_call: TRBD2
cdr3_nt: TGTGCCAGCAGTGAGGGGACTAGCCCCTACAATGAGCAGTTCTTC
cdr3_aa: CASSEGTSPYNEQFF

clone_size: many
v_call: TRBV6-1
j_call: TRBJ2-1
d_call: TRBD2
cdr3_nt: TGTGCCAGCGGCGCACTGGGGGGACTAGCGGGGGGGGTGCAGTTCTTC
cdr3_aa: CASGALGGLAGGVQFF

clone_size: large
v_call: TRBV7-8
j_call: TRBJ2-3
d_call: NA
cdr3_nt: TGTGCCAGCAGCTTGTGGACGTTTAGCACAGATACGCAGTATTTT
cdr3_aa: CASSLWTFSTDTQYF

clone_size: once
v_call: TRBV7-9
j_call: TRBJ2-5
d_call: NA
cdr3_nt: TGTGCCAGCAGCACCCACTTCCATGAGCAGTACTTT
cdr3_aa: CASSTHFHEQYF

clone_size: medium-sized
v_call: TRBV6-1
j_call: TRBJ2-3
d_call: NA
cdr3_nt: TGTGCCAGCAGGTCCGCCCCTTTCGGCGGGAAAGAGGGCACAGATACGCAGTATTTT
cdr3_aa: CASRSAPFGGKEGTDTQYF

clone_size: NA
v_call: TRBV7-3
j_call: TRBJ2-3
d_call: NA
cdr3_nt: TGTGCCGGCAGGTTGAGCAGGGCCACAGATACGCAGTATTTT
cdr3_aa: CAGRLSRATDTQYF

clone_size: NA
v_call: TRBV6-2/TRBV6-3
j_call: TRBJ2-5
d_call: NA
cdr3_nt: TGTGCCGGGTCCAGCGATCAGGAGACCCAGTACTTC
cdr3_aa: CAGSSDQETQYF

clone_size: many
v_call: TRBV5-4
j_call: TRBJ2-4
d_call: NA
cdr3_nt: TGTGCCAGCAGCTTGGAAGCAGTGGGGCCCAAAAACATTCAGTACTTC
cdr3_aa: CASSLEAVGPKNIQYF

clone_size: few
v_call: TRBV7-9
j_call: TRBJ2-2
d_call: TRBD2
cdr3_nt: TGTGCCAGCAGCTTCCGACCCCAGCGGGGGCGCTTGTCCGGGGAGCTGTTTTTT
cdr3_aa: CASSFRPQRGRLSGELFF

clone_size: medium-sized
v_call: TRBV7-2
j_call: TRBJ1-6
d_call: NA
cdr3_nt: TGTGCCAGCAGCTTAGGTGGGAGCCGGGCCCTAGATTCACCCCTCCACTTT
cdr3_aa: CASSLGGSRALDSPLHF

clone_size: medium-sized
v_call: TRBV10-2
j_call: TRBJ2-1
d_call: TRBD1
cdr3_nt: TGCGCCAGCAGTGAGCGGGACAGGGTAGGGCATGAGCAGTTCTTC
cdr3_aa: CASSERDRVGHEQFF

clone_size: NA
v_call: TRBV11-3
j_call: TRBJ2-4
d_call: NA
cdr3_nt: TGTGCCATCAGCCCGCGTGAGCGGGACACTCAGTACTTC
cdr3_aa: CAISPRERDTQYF

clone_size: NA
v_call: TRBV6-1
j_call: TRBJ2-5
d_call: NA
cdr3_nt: TGTGCCGGCAAGGGGGGAGAGGGGCCAGAGACGCAGTACTTC
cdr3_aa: CAGKGGEGPETQYF

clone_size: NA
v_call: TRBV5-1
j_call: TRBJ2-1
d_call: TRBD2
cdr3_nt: TGCGCCAGCAGCTTACTAGCGGGAGGGGTAGATGAGCAGTTCTTC
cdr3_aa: CASSLLAGGVDEQFF

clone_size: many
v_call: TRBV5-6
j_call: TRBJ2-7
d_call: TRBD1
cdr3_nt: TGTGCCAGCAGCTTACGACAGGGAACCTACGAGCAGTACTTC
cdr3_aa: CASSLRQGTYEQYF

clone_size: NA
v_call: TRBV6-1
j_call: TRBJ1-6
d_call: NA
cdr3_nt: TGTGCCAGCAGTGAGCAGGATCAGCCCCTCCACTTT
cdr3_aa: CASSEQDQPLHF